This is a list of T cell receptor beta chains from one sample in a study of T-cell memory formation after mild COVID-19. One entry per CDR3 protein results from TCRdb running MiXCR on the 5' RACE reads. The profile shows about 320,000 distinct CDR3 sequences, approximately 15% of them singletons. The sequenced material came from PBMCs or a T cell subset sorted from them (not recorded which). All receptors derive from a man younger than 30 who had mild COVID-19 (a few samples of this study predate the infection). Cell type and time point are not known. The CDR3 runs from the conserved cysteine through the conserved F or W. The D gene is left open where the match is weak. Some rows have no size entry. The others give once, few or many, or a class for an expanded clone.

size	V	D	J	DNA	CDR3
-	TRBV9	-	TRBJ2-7	TGTGCCAGCAGCGTAGGGACGGGGGTGGACTACGAGCAGTACTTC	CASSVGTGVDYEQYF
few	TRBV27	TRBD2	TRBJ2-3	TGTGCCAGCAGTTTACTGCGCGGGGGGCTCACAGATACGCAGTATTTT	CASSLLRGGLTDTQYF
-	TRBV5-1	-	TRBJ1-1	TGCGCCAGCAGCCGGGAAGGGGCGAACACTGAAGCTTTCTTT	CASSREGANTEAFF
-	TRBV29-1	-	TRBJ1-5	TGCAGCGTTGCGACAAACAGGGATCAGCCCCAGCATTTT	CSVATNRDQPQHF
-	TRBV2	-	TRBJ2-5	TGTGCCAGCAGTGAAGCGCCGGGACAACCGCAAGAGACCCAGTACTTC	CASSEAPGQPQETQYF
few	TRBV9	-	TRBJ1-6	TGTGCCAGCAGCGGGGAGGTGGGGTCCTATAATTCACCCCTCCACTTT	CASSGEVGSYNSPLHF
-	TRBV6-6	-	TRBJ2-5	TGTGCCAGCAGTTACGACGGGGGCCGGGAGACCCAGTACTTC	CASSYDGGRETQYF
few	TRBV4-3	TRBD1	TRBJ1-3	TGCGCCAGCAGCCATGGGGGGACAGCCTCTGGAAACACCATATATTTT	CASSHGGTASGNTIYF
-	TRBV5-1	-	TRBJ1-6	TGCGCCAGCAGCTTGGCCAGTTCAGGAGGGGGAGATAATTCACCCCTCCACTTT	CASSLASSGGGDNSPLHF
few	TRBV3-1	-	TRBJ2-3	TGTGCCAGCAGCCAAGATGTAGCGGCAGATACGCAGTATTTT	CASSQDVAADTQYF
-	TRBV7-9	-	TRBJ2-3	TGTGCCAGCAGCTTATTGTTAGAGGATACGCAGTATTTT	CASSLLLEDTQYF
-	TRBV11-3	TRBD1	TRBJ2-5	TGTGCCAGCAGCCGACAGGGGTCTGGTGAGACCCAGTACTTC	CASSRQGSGETQYF
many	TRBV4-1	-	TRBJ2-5	TGCGCCAGCAGCCTTGGGACATCGGAGACCCAGTACTTC	CASSLGTSETQYF
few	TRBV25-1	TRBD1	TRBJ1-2	TGTGCCAGCAGCGAAGGACAGGGTACGATGGGCTACACCTTC	CASSEGQGTMGYTF
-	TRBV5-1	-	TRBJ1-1	TGCGCCAGCAGCTTGGGAACATTAGGAGCTTTCTTT	CASSLGTLGAFF
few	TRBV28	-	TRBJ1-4	TGTGCCAGCAGGCCTGGACAGTTTTCGGATGAAAAACTGTTTTTT	CASRPGQFSDEKLFF
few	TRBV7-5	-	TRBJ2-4	-	CISVPEARTGIGGWNIQYF
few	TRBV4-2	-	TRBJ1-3	TGTGCCAGCAGCCAAGAAGGAACCGGAAACACCATATATTTT	CASSQEGTGNTIYF
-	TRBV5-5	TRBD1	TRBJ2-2	TGTGCCAGCAGCTTGGGACAGGGGATGTACACCGGGGAGCTGTTTTTT	CASSLGQGMYTGELFF
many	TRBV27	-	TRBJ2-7	TGTGCCAGCATGGGCGGGGCCTCCTACGAGCAGTACTTC	CASMGGASYEQYF
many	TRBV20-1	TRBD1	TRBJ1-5	TGCAGTGCTCGGTTTGGTGTTTGGGGACAGGGGGTCCCGCCCCAGCATTTT	CSARFGVWGQGVPPQHF
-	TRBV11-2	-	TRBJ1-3	TGTGCCAGCAACCCGGCTCCTCTTGGGGGAAACACCATATATTTT	CASNPAPLGGNTIYF